The 10 T cell receptor beta chains in this list originate from one sample, sequenced in a study of T cell responses to AZD1222 COVID-19 vaccine. Some clones are missing from TCRdb's copy, which holds only in-frame ones; the method was immunoSEQ multiplex PCR. The sample gives about 120,000 clones, 80% to 90% of which show up once; approximately 3.3% is in the top ten. The specimen was peripheral blood, collected on day 0 of AZD1222 vaccination. Receptor source: an adult in good health.

This clone has a single count. The gene calls are TRBV6-6 and TRBJ2-1, with TRBD2 matching 10 bases. This CDR3 region has 17 residues. The V and J ends lost 5 bases and 6 bases, in that order; junction bases with no gene match: 13. CDR1 MNHNY and CDR2 SVGAGI come from the germline V gene (reference sequence). CDR3 loop: CASSPRRAGGPGNEQFF. CDR3 DNA sequence: TGTGCCAGCAGTCCCCGGCGAGCGGGAGGGCCGGGCAATGAGCAGTTCTTC.

This sequence joins TRBV4-1 and TRBJ1-6; D is unclear. Trimming took 0 bases from V and 14 from J, leaving 14 bases between them. The germline V gene encodes CDR1 MGHRA and CDR2 YSYEKL. The CDR3 loop spans 14 amino acids. The CDR3, as DNA: TGCGCCAGCAGCCAAGAACTGGGCGGAATGGCCCTCCACTTT. It encodes CASSQELGGMALHF.

This clone was found a few times. The chain uses TRBV28 and TRBJ2-7; D possibly corresponds to TRBD2 (5 bases). Between the trimmed V and J ends, which lost 5 bases and 3 bases, there was a span of 17 bases. CDR3 length: 15 amino acids. The germline V gene has CDR1 MDHEN and CDR2 SYDVKM. CDR3 loop: CASSGNEGGHYEQYF. In DNA, the CDR3 is TGTGCCAGCAGTGGAAATGAGGGCGGTCACTACGAGCAGTACTTC.

CDR3 protein: CASRSLRGNYGYTF. In nucleotides, the CDR3 is TGCGCCAGCAGATCCCTCCGGGGCAACTATGGCTACACCTTC. This chain connects TRBV4-1 to TRBJ1-2; D perhaps matches TRBD1 (5 bases). V was trimmed by 6 bases and J by 2 bases, leaving 13 bases between them. CDR1 is MGHRA and CDR2 is YSYEKL in the germline V gene. This CDR3 spans 14 amino acids.

This clone is medium-sized by share. This rearrangement joins TRBV27 to TRBJ2-7; D unclear. The CDR3 is 13 amino acids. Germline values: CDR1 MNHEY, CDR2 SMNVEV (reference sequence). V lost 5 bases, J lost 0 bases, and 8 bases lay in between. The CDR3 sequence is CASSPGYSYEQYF. The CDR3 coding sequence is TGTGCCAGCAGTCCCGGGTACTCCTACGAGCAGTACTTC.

The chain links TRBV5-6 to TRBJ1-6; a weak D match, TRBD1 (5 bases). The CDR3 extends over 13 amino acids. Germline assignment: CDR1 SGHDT and CDR2 YYEEEE. Between the trimmed V and J ends, which lost 2 bases and 9 bases, there was a span of 9 bases. The CDR3 coding sequence is TGTGCCAGCAGCTTAGGGGAGATTTCACCCCTCCACTTT. Translating gives CASSLGEISPLHF.

The chain is built from TRBV10-2 and TRBJ2-1; TRBD1 is a possible D gene (6 bases). V gave up 6 bases and J gave up 7 bases, with 16 bases separating them. CDR3 size: 14 residues. Germline assignment: CDR1 WSHSY and CDR2 SAAADI. CDR3 sequence (DNA): TGCGCCAGCAGCCAAATAACAGGGACGAATGAGCAGTTCTTC. This codes for CASSQITGTNEQFF.

This chain connects TRBV28 to TRBJ1-2, with D maybe TRBD1 (6 bases). CDR1 is MDHEN and CDR2 is SYDVKM in the germline V gene. V was trimmed by 1 base and J by 8 bases, leaving 17 bases between them. CDR3 length: 15 amino acids. CDR3 sequence: CASSLSQGSMGGYTF. The CDR3 coding sequence is TGTGCCAGCAGTTTATCCCAGGGGAGTATGGGCGGCTACACCTTC.

This chain connects TRBV4-1 to TRBJ2-1; the match to TRBD2 covers 8 bases. This CDR3 has 15 residues. Germline V gives CDR1 MGHRA, CDR2 YSYEKL. Trimming at V came to 2 bases and at J to 4 bases, leaving 4 bases not matched to a gene. The CDR3 DNA is TGCGCCAGCAGCCAAAGTCTAGCGGGTTACAATGAGCAGTTCTTC. Amino acids: CASSQSLAGYNEQFF.

The sample holds one count of this clone. This chain joins TRBV7-2 and TRBJ2-1, with TRBD1 matching over 9 bases. In germline, CDR1 is SGHTA, CDR2 FQGNSA. The CDR3 runs to 16 residues. With 1 base clipped from V and 6 bases from J, the junction kept 7 bases outside the gene matches. For the CDR3, the DNA is TGTGCCAGCAGCTTAGACGTCGAGACAGGGGGCAATGAGCAGTTCTTC. It encodes CASSLDVETGGNEQFF. Full variable domain (outside the CDR3, taken from reference TRBV7-2 and TRBJ2-1): GAGVSQSPSNKVTEKGKDVELRCDPISGHTALYWYRQSLGQGLEFLIYFQGNSAPDKSGLPSDRFSAERTGGSVSTLTIQRTQQEDSAVYLCASSLDVETGGNEQFFGPGTRLTVL.